These 17 T cell receptor beta chains originate from one sample sequenced in a study of cytomegalovirus exposure and HLA in healthy donors. The study ran its PCR with 60 Vbeta and 13 Jbeta primers. Generated by immunoSEQ multiplex PCR, the TCRdb table keeps only in-frame clones and is missing some. The table has about 70,000 clones, just over 85% seen once; the top ten hold 1.5% to 2.5%. Sequenced: PBMCs. Receptors originate from a woman in her twenties or thirties in good health and CMV-seronegative.

This chain joins TRBV9 and TRBJ2-5; 16 bases align to TRBD2. The germline CDR1 and CDR2 sequences are SGDLS and YYNGEE. The CDR3 is made up of 17 amino acids. The ends lost 5 bases at V and 5 bases at J; junction bases unmatched: 9. In nucleotides, the CDR3 is TGTGCCAGCAGTGCCGGGACTAGCGGGAGGGGTCTGGAGACCCAGTACTTC. Residues: CASSAGTSGRGLETQYF.

V usage is TRBV7-2 and J usage is TRBJ2-2; D may be TRBD2 (5 bases). V gave up 3 bases and J gave up 6 bases, with 5 bases separating them. The length of the CDR3 is 12 residues. Germline V gives CDR1 SGHTA, CDR2 FQGNSA. The CDR3 loop reads CASSFGAGELFF. The DNA of the CDR3 is TGTGCCAGCAGCTTCGGGGCCGGGGAGCTGTTTTTT.

This clone has a single count. The rearrangement links TRBV28 to TRBJ2-5, with D unresolved. The J call is uncertain, as TRBJ2-7 better fits the DNA end. The CDR3 is 13 residues long. Germline V gene data show CDR1 as MDHEN and CDR2 as SYDVKM. Written as DNA, the CDR3 is TGTGCCACCCTCAATGATATTTCCTACGAGCAGTACTTC. This codes for CATLNDISYEQYF.

The rearrangement links TRBV9 to TRBJ2-1; 8 nucleotides match TRBD2. The germline CDR1 and CDR2 sequences are SGDLS and YYNGEE. V shed 3 bases and J 1 base; nucleotides not matched to a gene: 3. The CDR3 has 15 residues. CDR3 region: CASSELAVSYNEQFF. For the CDR3, the DNA is TGTGCCAGCAGCGAACTAGCGGTATCCTACAATGAGCAGTTCTTC.

The chain combines TRBV6-1 with TRBJ2-6, with D hard to call. Trimming shortened V by 6 bases and J by 1 base, and 10 bases separated the two germline ends. The CDR3 covers 15 residues. Germline lookup yields CDR1 MNHNS and CDR2 SASEGT. The CDR3 sequence is CASRRALSGANVLTF. CDR3 coding DNA: TGTGCCAGCAGAAGAGCCTTGTCTGGGGCCAACGTCCTGACTTTC.

This chain joins TRBV5-8 and TRBJ2-1; no firm D call. The CDR3 consists of 13 residues. The germline CDR1 and CDR2 sequences are SGHTS and YDEGEE. V lost 1 base and J 4 bases, leaving 6 bases between the germline ends. The CDR3 region has the DNA TGTGCCAGCAGCTTGACGGGTTACAATGAGCAGTTCTTC. It specifies CASSLTGYNEQFF.

V is TRBV10-1 and J is TRBJ2-5, with 8 bases aligning to TRBD1. V gave up 2 bases and J gave up 0 bases; unmatched junction bases: 5. The germline gives CDR1 WNHNN, CDR2 SYGVQD (reference sequence). The CDR3 has 16 residues. CDR3: CASSEEGQVNQETQYF. CDR3 DNA: TGCGCCAGCAGTGAGGAGGGACAGGTTAACCAAGAGACCCAGTACTTC.

The rearrangement joins TRBV27 to TRBJ1-4; 9 positions match TRBD1. J lost 5 bases, V lost 4 bases, and 5 bases had no gene match. The germline gives CDR1 MNHEY, CDR2 SMNVEV (reference sequence). CDR3 length: 15 amino acids. As DNA, the CDR3 is TGTGCCAGCAGTTACAGGGGGCTGAGGAATGAAAAACTGTTTTTT. It is translated as CASSYRGLRNEKLFF. The full variable domain, rest sourced from reference TRBV27 and TRBJ1-4, is EAQVTQNPRYLITVTGKKLTVTCSQNMNHEYMSWYRQDPGLGLRQIYYSMNVEVTDKGDVPEGYKVSRKEKRNFPLILESPSPNQTSLYFCASSYRGLRNEKLFFGSGTQLSVL.

V and J are TRBV7-8 and TRBJ2-5; D might be TRBD1 (6 bases). The J call is uncertain, as TRBJ2-7 better fits the DNA end. The CDR3 runs to 14 residues. The germline CDR1 and CDR2 sequences are SGHVS and FQNEAQ. The CDR3 sequence: CASSPSTGPHEQYF. In nucleotides, the CDR3 is TGTGCCAGCAGCCCTTCTACAGGGCCCCACGAGCAGTACTTC.

This clone was detected only a few times. The CDR3 DNA reads as TGTGCCAGCAGCCAAGAGTACCGGGACTTCTACTTAGTCGGCTCCTACGAGCAGTACTTC. This sequence encodes CASSQEYRDFYLVGSYEQYF. V gene TRBV7-8 combines with J gene TRBJ2-7, with D possibly TRBD2 on 6 matching bases. Germline V gives CDR1 SGHVS, CDR2 FQNEAQ. The CDR3 has 20 residues. V was pared by 5 bases and J by 0 bases, with 29 bases between.

This sequence joins TRBV28 and TRBJ1-2; possible D gene TRBD1, 5 bases. The CDR3 contains 14 residues. V was clipped by 4 bases and J by 4 bases, with 13 bases between them. Looked up from germline, CDR1 is MDHEN and CDR2 is SYDVKM. The CDR3: CASSSGTTPYGYTF. CDR3 nucleotide sequence: TGTGCCAGCAGTTCAGGGACTACCCCCTATGGCTACACCTTC.

This chain joins TRBV18 and TRBJ1-2; a weak D match, TRBD1 (6 bases). The CDR3 runs 14 residues. Trimming shortened V by 0 bases and J by 4 bases, and 9 bases separated the two germline ends. Germline-derived CDR1 and CDR2 are KGHSH and LQKENI. This CDR3 reads CASSPPDSPYGYTF. CDR3 bases: TGTGCCAGCTCACCACCGGACAGCCCCTATGGCTACACCTTC.

The chain links TRBV5-6 to TRBJ2-2; D unresolved. The length of the CDR3 is 12 residues. V was shortened by 4 bases and J by 8 bases, with 9 bases between the two germline ends. Germline CDR1 SGHDT, CDR2 YYEEEE. The CDR3 DNA is TGTGCCAGCAGCCTCGGGTCGGGGGAGCTGTTTTTT. Translating gives CASSLGSGELFF.

The rearrangement joins TRBV5-1 to TRBJ2-1; maybe TRBD1 (5 bases). V lost 4 bases, J lost 5 bases, and 16 bases lay in between. Per germline, CDR1 SGHRS and CDR2 YFSETQ. The length of the CDR3 is 15 residues. The CDR3: CASSIEAGFHNEQFF. The CDR3, as DNA: TGCGCCAGCAGCATAGAGGCAGGGTTCCACAATGAGCAGTTCTTC.

The rearrangement joins TRBV28 to TRBJ2-2; 8 nucleotides line up with TRBD2. Trimming at V came to 3 bases and at J to 6 bases, leaving 6 bases not matched to a gene. The CDR3 is 15 residues long. Germline-derived CDR1 and CDR2 are MDHEN and SYDVKM. DNA of the CDR3: TGTGCCAGCAGTTTGGGGGGGCGGGAGGCCGGGGAGCTGTTTTTT. Amino acids: CASSLGGREAGELFF.

The DNA for the CDR3 is TGTGCCAGCAGCCCCGGACGGGACTCCTACGAGCAGTACTTC. It is translated as CASSPGRDSYEQYF. V is TRBV7-2 and J is TRBJ2-7, with D tentatively TRBD2 (5 bases). With 5 bases removed from V and 0 bases from J, the gap between germline ends came to 11 bases. This CDR3 has 14 amino acids. CDR1 and CDR2 (germline): SGHTA, FQGNSA.

The rearrangement uses TRBV7-2 and TRBJ1-1; D unresolved. Germline loops: CDR1 SGHTA, CDR2 FQGNSA. The CDR3 spans 12 residues. The V and J ends lost 5 bases and 8 bases respectively, with 12 bases between them. The CDR3 region is CASSLRADEAFF. For the CDR3, the DNA is TGTGCCAGCAGCCTCAGAGCGGACGAAGCTTTCTTT.